This is a list of T cell receptor beta chains from one sample in a study of tacrolimus-resistant gene-edited T cells for transplant recipients. Method: immunoSEQ multiplex PCR; TCRdb's copy keeps in-frame clones and lacks some. The table includes several hundred clones, 44% detected once. The input for sequencing was a CMV-specific product grown in culture, taken from cells with FKBP12 knockout. Every receptor here comes from a human donor in good health, a blood donor. Both conserved end residues are part of each CDR3. Each record gives: J gene, clone size, D gene, V gene, CDR3 DNA, CDR3 protein. D genes are given only for firm matches. A clone size is listed for some rows: how often the clone was seen (once, few, many), or a class if it is expanded.

J: TRBJ1-6; size: NA; D: NA; V: TRBV29-1; DNA: TGCAGCGTCAGGGAATTTGTTAATTCACCCCTCCACTTT; CDR3: CSVREFVNSPLHF
J: TRBJ2-1; size: NA; D: TRBD2; V: TRBV3-1/TRBV3-2; DNA: TGTGCCAGCAGCCCTGGAGCGGGAGTTTACAATGAGCAGTTCTTC; CDR3: CASSPGAGVYNEQFF
J: TRBJ1-6; size: few; D: NA; V: TRBV30; DNA: TGTGCCTGGAGTCGGCAGAACGTGAATTCACCCCTCCACTTT; CDR3: CAWSRQNVNSPLHF
J: TRBJ1-1; size: few; D: NA; V: TRBV4-1; DNA: TGCGCCAGCAGCCAAGATAGGGAGGGGAGGACTTTCTTT; CDR3: CASSQDREGRTFF
J: TRBJ2-1; size: NA; D: NA; V: TRBV28; DNA: TGTGCCAGCAGTGGGAGGGGGCCCTTATACAATGAGCAGTTCTTC; CDR3: CASSGRGPLYNEQFF
J: TRBJ2-3; size: NA; D: TRBD2; V: TRBV7-9; DNA: TGTGCCAGCAGCCCGGGACTAGCGGGAGAGCGAACAGATACGCAGTATTTT; CDR3: CASSPGLAGERTDTQYF
J: TRBJ2-1; size: NA; D: TRBD2; V: TRBV9; DNA: TGTGCCAGCAGCGTGGTAAGCGGGAGCAGCGATGAGCAGTTCTTC; CDR3: CASSVVSGSSDEQFF
J: TRBJ1-1; size: NA; D: NA; V: TRBV5-1; DNA: TGCGCCAGCAGCTCCAATTCGGGGGTGAAGGTTAACACTGAAGCTTTCTTT; CDR3: CASSSNSGVKVNTEAFF
J: TRBJ2-1; size: NA; D: TRBD1; V: TRBV24-1; DNA: TGTGCCACTGGGACAGGATCGTACAATGAGCAGTTCTTC; CDR3: CATGTGSYNEQFF
J: TRBJ2-5; size: NA; D: NA; V: TRBV27; DNA: TGTGCCAGCAGTTATCACCGACAAGAGACCCAGTACTTC; CDR3: CASSYHRQETQYF
J: TRBJ1-1; size: NA; D: TRBD1; V: TRBV7-9; DNA: TGTGCCAGCAGCTTAGATGTCGGGACAGGGCTTGAAGCTTTCTTT; CDR3: CASSLDVGTGLEAFF
J: TRBJ2-7; size: few; D: TRBD1; V: TRBV30; DNA: TGTGCCTGTCACCTACAGGGGGAATGTATCTACGAGCAGTACTTC; CDR3: CACHLQGECIYEQYF
J: TRBJ1-1; size: NA; D: NA; V: TRBV3-1/TRBV3-2; DNA: TGTGCCAGCAGCCAAGAAGGCAGGGAAGCTTTCTTT; CDR3: CASSQEGREAFF
J: TRBJ2-1; size: NA; D: TRBD2; V: TRBV3-1/TRBV3-2; DNA: TGTGCCAGCAGCGCGGGACTACCGCCCAATGAGCAGTTCTTC; CDR3: CASSAGLPPNEQFF
J: TRBJ1-5; size: medium-sized; D: NA; V: TRBV6-5; DNA: TGTGCCAGCAGTTACGGCATGTACAATCAGCCCCAGCATTTT; CDR3: CASSYGMYNQPQHF
J: TRBJ2-2; size: NA; D: NA; V: TRBV4-1; DNA: TGCGCCAGCAGCCAACGTAGCAGGTCGAACACCGGGGAGCTGTTTTTT; CDR3: CASSQRSRSNTGELFF
J: TRBJ1-4; size: once; D: TRBD1; V: TRBV5-8; DNA: TGTGCCAGCAGCAAGACAGGGCCTGAAAAACTGTTTTTT; CDR3: CASSKTGPEKLFF
J: TRBJ2-1; size: NA; D: NA; V: TRBV12-3/TRBV12-4; DNA: TGTGCCAGCAAGGAGGACTCCTACAATGAGCAGTTCTTC; CDR3: CASKEDSYNEQFF
J: TRBJ2-5; size: NA; D: NA; V: TRBV5-1; DNA: TGCGCCAGCAGCTTGGAGGGGCTACAAGAGACCCAGTACTTC; CDR3: CASSLEGLQETQYF
J: TRBJ1-3; size: NA; D: TRBD1; V: TRBV13; DNA: TGTGCCAGCAGCTTCGGACAGGGTGGAAACACCATATATTTT; CDR3: CASSFGQGGNTIYF
J: TRBJ2-7; size: few; D: NA; V: TRBV6-1; DNA: TGTGCCAGCAGTGAACCAGGCTACGAGCAGTACTTC; CDR3: CASSEPGYEQYF
J: TRBJ2-7; size: NA; D: TRBD1; V: TRBV4-1; DNA: TGCGCCAGCAGCCAAGGGACAGGGGACGAGCAGTACTTC; CDR3: CASSQGTGDEQYF
J: TRBJ2-6; size: NA; D: NA; V: TRBV12-5; DNA: TGTGCTAGTGGTCACTGCAGTTTGCAGGGCAAAAGTCGGGCCAACGTCCTGACTTTC; CDR3: CASGHCSLQGKSRANVLTF
J: TRBJ1-2; size: few; D: TRBD1; V: TRBV29-1; DNA: TGCAGCGTTGAGGGTCGACAGGGTAACTATGGCTACACCTTC; CDR3: CSVEGRQGNYGYTF
J: TRBJ2-5; size: NA; D: NA; V: TRBV30; DNA: TGTGCCTGGCAATCAGGGAAATGGCAAGAGACCCAGTACTTC; CDR3: CAWQSGKWQETQYF
J: TRBJ2-7; size: NA; D: TRBD1; V: TRBV28; DNA: TGTGCCAGCAGTTTGAGTGGGACAGGGTACGAGCAGTACTTC; CDR3: CASSLSGTGYEQYF
J: TRBJ1-5; size: once; D: NA; V: TRBV3-1/TRBV3-2; DNA: TGTGCCAGCAGCCCGCAGGGTCATCATCAGCCCCAGCATTTT; CDR3: CASSPQGHHQPQHF
J: TRBJ1-1; size: NA; D: NA; V: TRBV5-5; DNA: TGTGCCAGCACCATACAAGCCATGAACACTGAAGCTTTCTTT; CDR3: CASTIQAMNTEAFF
J: TRBJ2-7; size: NA; D: TRBD2; V: TRBV19; DNA: TGTGCCAGTAGTCCGGGACTAGCGGCAAACTCCTACGAGCAGTACTTC; CDR3: CASSPGLAANSYEQYF
J: TRBJ2-7; size: few; D: NA; V: TRBV3-1/TRBV3-2; DNA: TGTGCCAGCAGCCAAGATTGGAGGGGTGCACAGTCCGAGCAGTACTTC; CDR3: CASSQDWRGAQSEQYF
J: TRBJ2-2; size: once; D: NA; V: TRBV3-1/TRBV3-2; DNA: TGTGCCAGCAGCCAAGAGGAGGGGGACGGGATCCTAAAGACGGAGCTGTTTTTT; CDR3: CASSQEEGDGILKTELFF
J: TRBJ2-2; size: NA; D: TRBD2; V: TRBV5-4; DNA: TGTGCCAGCAGCCCGGGACTAGCTACTCCCGGGGAGCTGTTTTTT; CDR3: CASSPGLATPGELFF
J: TRBJ1-2; size: large; D: NA; V: TRBV6-5; DNA: TGTGCCAGCACTGCCGGACGGGGGGAGAAGGGCTACACCTTC; CDR3: CASTAGRGEKGYTF
J: TRBJ1-1; size: hyperexpanded; D: NA; V: TRBV27; DNA: TGTGCCAGCAGTTTAGAGCAGCACACTGAAGCTTTCTTT; CDR3: CASSLEQHTEAFF
J: TRBJ2-2; size: NA; D: NA; V: TRBV11-3; DNA: TGTGCCAGCAGCTTAGTTCCCGGGGAGCTGTTTTTT; CDR3: CASSLVPGELFF
J: TRBJ1-5; size: NA; D: NA; V: TRBV12-3/TRBV12-4; DNA: TGTGCCAGCAGAATCACTACAGATCAGCCCCAGCATTTT; CDR3: CASRITTDQPQHF
J: TRBJ2-7; size: NA; D: NA; V: TRBV14; DNA: TGTGCCAGCAGCCCGGGGATGTCCTACGAGCAGTACTTC; CDR3: CASSPGMSYEQYF
J: TRBJ1-1; size: NA; D: TRBD1; V: TRBV19; DNA: TGTGCCAGTAGTAGAGGACGGGACAGGATTATATCGAACACTGAAGCTTTCTTT; CDR3: CASSRGRDRIISNTEAFF
J: TRBJ2-3; size: few; D: NA; V: TRBV20-1; DNA: TGCAGTGCTAGTCGGACAGCGGCAGATACGCAGTATTTT; CDR3: CSASRTAADTQYF
J: TRBJ1-5; size: NA; D: NA; V: TRBV30; DNA: TGTGCCTGGAGTCTCCCCCTCACGGGGAACAATCAGCCCCAGCATTTT; CDR3: CAWSLPLTGNNQPQHF
J: TRBJ2-7; size: NA; D: NA; V: TRBV10-3; DNA: TGTGCCATCAGTGAGGGGAACGAGCAGTACTTC; CDR3: CAISEGNEQYF
J: TRBJ2-1; size: NA; D: NA; V: TRBV19; DNA: TGTGCCAGTAGTATGGAGGGCCAAAGATACAATGAGCAGTTCTTC; CDR3: CASSMEGQRYNEQFF
J: TRBJ2-1; size: NA; D: TRBD2; V: TRBV2; DNA: TGTGCCAAGCCCCGGCGGGAGGGTGACAATGAGCAGTTCTTC; CDR3: CAKPRREGDNEQFF
J: TRBJ2-1; size: NA; D: TRBD2; V: TRBV5-4; DNA: TGTGCCAGCAGCTTGGGAGGGACTAGCGGGAAGAAGGGTGAGCAGTTCTTC; CDR3: CASSLGGTSGKKGEQFF
J: TRBJ2-7; size: NA; D: TRBD1; V: TRBV18; DNA: TGTGCCAGCTCACCACGGGACAGGGATCACGAGCAGTACTTC; CDR3: CASSPRDRDHEQYF
J: TRBJ1-1; size: NA; D: NA; V: TRBV29-1; DNA: TGCAGCGTTGGAGACCCCCACGGTGGGGGCACTGAAGCTTTCTTT; CDR3: CSVGDPHGGGTEAFF
J: TRBJ2-3; size: NA; D: NA; V: TRBV24-1; DNA: TGTGCCACCAGTGGGGGTTTTCTCCCAGATACGCAGTATTTT; CDR3: CATSGGFLPDTQYF
J: TRBJ2-5; size: NA; D: NA; V: TRBV29-1; DNA: TGCAGCGTTGACAGGGCGGTTGGGGAGACCCAGTACTTC; CDR3: CSVDRAVGETQYF
J: TRBJ2-7; size: few; D: NA; V: TRBV30; DNA: TGTGCCTGGAGTCCCCCGGTAGTTGGAGGCTACGAGCAGTACTTC; CDR3: CAWSPPVVGGYEQYF
J: TRBJ1-2; size: NA; D: TRBD1; V: TRBV5-4; DNA: TGTGCCAGCAGCTCAAAATCCGGGACAGTACCGTATGGCTACACCTTC; CDR3: CASSSKSGTVPYGYTF
J: TRBJ2-7; size: NA; D: NA; V: TRBV15; DNA: TGTGCCACCAGCAGGGATAGACTGAGCTCCTACGAGCAGTACTTC; CDR3: CATSRDRLSSYEQYF
J: TRBJ2-7; size: NA; D: TRBD1; V: TRBV2; DNA: TGTGCCAGTACAGGGGCTACTTCTTACGAGCAGTACTTC; CDR3: CASTGATSYEQYF
J: TRBJ2-1; size: NA; D: NA; V: TRBV12-3/TRBV12-4; DNA: TGTGCCAGCAGTTTAGGGCGGTATGCTGAGCAGTTCTTC; CDR3: CASSLGRYAEQFF
J: TRBJ1-2; size: NA; D: NA; V: TRBV30; DNA: TGTGCCTGGAGCCAGGGGTTGCACTATGGCTACACCTTC; CDR3: CAWSQGLHYGYTF
J: TRBJ2-5; size: NA; D: NA; V: TRBV10-1; DNA: TGCGCCAGCAGTGAGTCTAGGCGGGTACAAGAGACCCAGTACTTC; CDR3: CASSESRRVQETQYF
J: TRBJ2-2; size: NA; D: NA; V: TRBV6-4; DNA: TGTGCCAGCAGTGAAGGGGACACCGGGGAGCTGTTTTTT; CDR3: CASSEGDTGELFF
J: TRBJ1-1; size: NA; D: NA; V: TRBV5-4; DNA: TGTGCCAGCAGCTTAGTCCGACAGGCGAACACTGAAGCTTTCTTT; CDR3: CASSLVRQANTEAFF
J: TRBJ1-2; size: NA; D: NA; V: TRBV27; DNA: TGTGCCAGCAGTCAACTCGGGACGGGGGGCTACACCTTC; CDR3: CASSQLGTGGYTF
J: TRBJ1-1; size: few; D: NA; V: TRBV6-1; DNA: TGTGCCAGCAGTGAAGGGGTAGGGATAGTGAACACTGAAGCTTTCTTT; CDR3: CASSEGVGIVNTEAFF